This T cell receptor beta chain came from a study of T cell responses to AZD1222 COVID-19 vaccine. Whole-study findings and limits: The study sampled repertoires only after the peak T cell response.

Between the trimmed V and J ends, which lost 3 bases and 3 bases, there was a span of 12 bases. Germline loops: CDR1 SNHLY, CDR2 FYNNEI. The CDR3 has 14 amino acids. For this clone: The antigen is unknown.

Only in-frame clones appear in the TCRdb table, and some are missing; sequencing was by immunoSEQ multiplex PCR. The sample consists of 65,000 to 70,000 clones, 82% of them appearing once. The TCR comes from an adult in good health. The J gene is TRBJ2-7, the V gene TRBV2; D is tentatively TRBD1 or TRBD2 (6 bases each). Specimen: peripheral blood, collected on day 0 of AZD1222 vaccination. This CDR3 is CASSEGGGYYEQYF. Written as DNA, the CDR3 is TGTGCCAGCAGTGAGGGGGGCGGATACTACGAGCAGTACTTC.